Below, 25 T cell receptor beta chains from the same sample are listed, as sequenced in a study of OX40 agonist ivuxolimab in advanced cancers. The method was immunoSEQ multiplex PCR; TCRdb's version includes in-frame clones alone and lacks a portion of them. Among about 73,000 clones listed, approximately 90% were seen once. Sequencing was performed on CD4+ or CD8+ T cells sorted from blood, taken in a trial of the OX40 agonist ivuxolimab. Source of these receptors: an adult with an advanced solid tumor such as melanoma, head and neck, liver or kidney cancer.

V gene TRBV7-6 combines with J gene TRBJ1-6; D is ambiguous. Germline CDR1 and CDR2: SGHVS and FNYEAQ. V shed 5 bases and J shed 9 bases, with 8 bases lying between them. CDR3 length: 12 residues. The CDR3 reads CASSLEISPLHF. The CDR3 DNA follows: TGTGCCAGCAGCCTGGAGATTTCACCCCTCCACTTT.

The chain combines TRBV27 with TRBJ2-5; D gene ambiguous. The CDR3 runs to 17 residues. The germline V and J ends were trimmed by 8 bases and 2 bases, with 24 bases remaining between them. The germline V gene has CDR1 MNHEY and CDR2 SMNVEV (reference sequence). The CDR3 bases are TGTGCCAGCTCCCTGGGCATCACAAGATTCCAACAAGAGACCCAGTACTTC. Translated: CASSLGITRFQQETQYF.

This clone was found once. This chain uses TRBV7-3 with TRBJ2-3; weak D call: TRBD2 (5 bases). There are 14 residues in the CDR3. Germline V gene sequence: CDR1 SGHTA, CDR2 FQGTGA. The V gene lost 3 bases and the J gene lost 2 bases, with 9 bases spanning the gap. CDR3 amino acids: CASSFSDDTDTQYF. CDR3 coding DNA: TGTGCCAGCAGCTTTAGCGACGACACAGATACGCAGTATTTT.

V gene TRBV30 combines with J gene TRBJ2-7; possibly TRBD1 or TRBD2 for D (5 bases each). V was clipped by 7 bases and J by 1 base, with 14 bases between them. Looked up from germline, CDR1 is GTSNPN and CDR2 is SVGIG (reference sequence). This CDR3 has 13 amino acids. The CDR3 loop reads CASRDALSYEQYF. CDR3 bases: TGTGCCTCTCGGGACGCCTTATCCTACGAGCAGTACTTC.

In its sample, this clone was seen once. V is TRBV11-2 and J is TRBJ2-6; tentative D call: TRBD2 (6 bases). Trimming left V 1 base short and J 3 bases short, with 13 bases between. CDR3 length: 17 residues. Germline V gene lookup returns CDR1 SGHAT and CDR2 FQNNGV. The CDR3 coding sequence is TGTGCCAGCAGCTTAGCGTTTGGGGGAGGTGGGGCCAACGTCCTGACTTTC. Protein product: CASSLAFGGGGANVLTF.

The chain uses TRBV5-1 and TRBJ2-7, with a weak D call TRBD1 (6 bases). The CDR3 spans 12 residues. The V end was cut by 5 bases, the J end by 3 bases, with 9 bases between. CDR1 is SGHRS and CDR2 is YFSETQ in the germline V gene. The CDR3 is CASRQGFYEQYF. CDR3 DNA sequence: TGCGCCAGCAGACAGGGTTTCTACGAGCAGTACTTC.

This clone was counted a few times. V is TRBV13 and J is TRBJ2-3, with D possibly being TRBD2 (6 bases). V shed 4 bases and J shed 7 bases, with 12 bases lying between them. The CDR3 has 13 amino acids. CDR1 is PRHDT, CDR2 FYEKMQ, per germline (reference sequence). The CDR3, as DNA: TGTGCCAGCAGCTCCCCCGGGAGACATACGCAGTATTTT. Residues: CASSSPGRHTQYF.

The chain carries TRBV6-6 and TRBJ1-2; 10 bases agree with TRBD1. The CDR3 consists of 14 residues. Germline V gives CDR1 MNHNY, CDR2 SVGAGI (reference sequence). Germline trimming cut 2 bases from V and 4 bases from J; bases unmatched to any gene: 1. This CDR3 reads CASSYRDRGYGYTF. The CDR3 nucleotides are TGTGCCAGCAGTTACCGGGACAGGGGCTATGGCTACACCTTC.

A few counts support this clone. The V gene is TRBV18, the J gene TRBJ2-1, with D possibly being TRBD1 or TRBD2 (5 bases each). Germline assignment: CDR1 KGHSH and CDR2 LQKENI. The CDR3 contains 17 residues. Trimming cost V 3 bases and J 3 bases, with 18 bases left between them. The CDR3 nucleotides read TGTGCCAGCTCACCCCGGGACGCTGAAATCTTCTACAATGAGCAGTTCTTC. This sequence encodes CASSPRDAEIFYNEQFF.

The V call is TRBV5-1, the J call TRBJ2-3, with 9 positions matching TRBD1. The CDR3 extends over 15 amino acids. Trimming at V came to 5 bases and at J to 1 base, leaving 5 bases not matched to a gene. CDR1 and CDR2 from the germline V gene are SGHRS and YFSETQ. The CDR3 DNA sequence: TGCGCCAGCAGGCTACGGACAGGGGGCACAGATACGCAGTATTTT. Encoded protein: CASRLRTGGTDTQYF. Filled out from reference TRBV5-1 and TRBJ2-3, the complete variable domain reads KAGVTQTPRYLIKTRGQQVTLSCSPISGHRSVSWYQQTPGQGLQFLFEYFSETQRNKGNFPGRFSGRQFSNSRSEMNVSTLELGDSALYLCASRLRTGGTDTQYFGPGTRLTVL.

This clone was picked up a small number of times. The chain recombines TRBV27 with TRBJ1-5; a weak D match, TRBD1 (6 bases). The V gene's germline CDR1 is MNHEY and CDR2 SMNVEV (reference sequence). The CDR3 length is 17 residues. V shed 0 bases and J shed 2 bases, with 14 bases lying between them. Here the CDR3 reads CASSLSGRGVGNQPQHF. CDR3 sequence (DNA): TGTGCCAGCAGTTTATCGGGGAGGGGGGTTGGCAATCAGCCCCAGCATTTT.

The count of this clone is one. CDR3 sequence reads: CAISEELGDNEQFF. The CDR3 DNA reads as TGTGCCATCAGTGAGGAATTAGGGGACAATGAGCAGTTCTTC. The rearrangement joins TRBV10-3 to TRBJ2-1, with D possibly TRBD1 on 5 matching bases. V lost 2 bases and J 5 bases, leaving 10 bases between the germline ends. The CDR3 contains 14 residues. Germline CDR1 ENHRY, CDR2 SYGVKD.

The chain couples TRBV10-1 to TRBJ2-5; TRBD2 aligns across 9 bases. Germline V CDR1 and CDR2: WNHNN, SYGVQD (reference sequence). V gave up 7 bases and J gave up 4 bases; unmatched junction bases: 7. The CDR3 loop spans 14 amino acids. The CDR3 sequence: CASTLAGGGETQYF. In nucleotides, the CDR3 is TGCGCCAGCACACTCGCGGGGGGGGGAGAGACCCAGTACTTC.

CDR3 protein: CASSPGPPVVLFF. The DNA for the CDR3 is TGTGCCAGCAGCCCCGGACCGCCTGTAGTGCTGTTTTTT. The rearrangement links TRBV11-3 to TRBJ2-2; D gene unclear. Trimming removed 5 bases from V and 13 bases from J, with 17 bases in between. The CDR3 consists of 13 residues. CDR1 is SGHNT and CDR2 is YENEEA in the germline V gene.

This chain links TRBV6-9 with TRBJ2-7, with TRBD2 as a possible D gene (5 bases). CDR1 and CDR2 from the germline V gene are MNHGY and SVAAGI. This CDR3 has 13 amino acids. V shed 6 bases and J shed 2 bases, with 11 bases lying between them. CDR3 sequence reads: CASRSGGTYEQYF. CDR3 in DNA: TGTGCCAGCAGGAGCGGAGGCACCTACGAGCAGTACTTC.

This clone was picked up one time. The V gene is TRBV6-5, the J gene TRBJ2-5; D is perhaps TRBD1 (6 bases). Trimming cost V 8 bases and J 0 bases, with 16 bases left between them. The CDR3 runs to 15 residues. CDR1 and CDR2 (germline): MNHEY, SVGAGI. CDR3 nucleotides: TGTGCCAGCGGAAAGACCGGGACATACCAAGAGACCCAGTACTTC. As protein: CASGKTGTYQETQYF.

This chain uses TRBV7-3 with TRBJ2-5; D may be TRBD1 (6 bases). The germline V gene has CDR1 SGHTA and CDR2 FQGTGA. This CDR3 has 13 amino acids. The germline V and J ends were trimmed by 4 bases and 4 bases, with 10 bases remaining between them. This CDR3 reads CASSSGQTETQYF. The CDR3 coding sequence is TGTGCCAGCAGCTCAGGACAGACAGAGACCCAGTACTTC. Complete variable domain (other parts from reference TRBV7-3 and TRBJ2-5): GAGVSQTPSNKVTEKGKYVELRCDPISGHTALYWYRQSLGQGPEFLIYFQGTGAADDSGLPNDRFFAVRPEGSVSTLKIQRTERGDSAVYLCASSSGQTETQYFGPGTRLLVL.

The chain uses TRBV29-1 and TRBJ2-1; D tentatively fits TRBD1 or TRBD2 (5 bases each). The germline V gene encodes CDR1 SQVTM and CDR2 ANQGSEA. The V end was cut by 3 bases, the J end by 0 bases, with 9 bases between. The length of the CDR3 is 14 residues. CDR3 sequence: CSVEGVSSYNEQFF. In nucleotides, the CDR3 is TGCAGCGTTGAGGGGGTAAGCTCCTACAATGAGCAGTTCTTC.

This sequence joins TRBV19 and TRBJ2-5, with 9 bases fitting TRBD2. The length of the CDR3 is 12 residues. V shed 1 base and J 9 bases; nucleotides not matched to a gene: 0. Per germline, CDR1 LNHDA and CDR2 SQIVND (reference sequence). In DNA, the CDR3 is TGTGCCAGTAGTATAGTAGCGGGGGCCCAGTACTTC. Translated: CASSIVAGAQYF.

This chain uses TRBV7-2 with TRBJ2-5, with 8 bases fitting TRBD2. Germline CDR1 SGHTA, CDR2 FQGNSA. The J segment lost 11 bases and the V segment lost 5 bases, leaving 10 bases of the junction unmatched. The length of the CDR3 is 13 residues. CDR3 nucleotides: TGTGCCAGCAGCCTTATGACTAGCGAGCAGCAGTACTTC. It codes for CASSLMTSEQQYF.

The rearrangement uses TRBV18 and TRBJ2-3; 8 bases are shared with TRBD2. Per germline, CDR1 KGHSH and CDR2 LQKENI. The CDR3 extends over 16 amino acids. J lost 5 bases, V lost 2 bases, and 9 bases had no gene match. The CDR3 is CASSPSASGLGDTQYF. The CDR3 nucleotides are TGTGCCAGCTCACCATCGGCTAGCGGGTTAGGAGATACGCAGTATTTT.

The genes are TRBV6-1 and TRBJ2-2, with unresolved D. Germline loops: CDR1 MNHNS, CDR2 SASEGT. The CDR3 contains 12 residues. The V end was cut by 4 bases, the J end by 9 bases, with 9 bases between. CDR3 DNA: TGTGCCAGCAGTGTATCTCCGAGGGAGCTGTTTTTT. It codes for CASSVSPRELFF.

This chain links TRBV4-1 with TRBJ2-5; D may be TRBD2 (5 bases). Trimming took off 1 base at V and 4 bases at J, with 13 bases between the two ends. CDR1 and CDR2 (germline): MGHRA, YSYEKL. The CDR3 runs to 15 residues. CDR3 residues: CASSQGKGAPETQYF. The CDR3 coding sequence is TGCGCCAGCAGCCAAGGCAAGGGAGCTCCAGAGACCCAGTACTTC.

The CDR3 DNA is TGTGCCACCAGCAGATCGAGACGTGAGCAGTACTTC. Its translation is CATSRSRREQYF. The V and J genes are TRBV15 and TRBJ2-7; no reliable D call. V lost 2 bases and J 7 bases, leaving 9 bases between the germline ends. Germline CDR1 reads LNHNV; CDR2 reads YYDKDF (reference sequence). CDR3 length: 12 residues.

The chain couples TRBV2 to TRBJ2-1; TRBD2 aligns across 7 bases. This CDR3 is built from 14 residues. With V trimmed by 6 bases and J by 10 bases, 12 bases remained unmatched. CDR1 is SNHLY and CDR2 is FYNNEI in the germline V gene. CDR3 protein: CASRLAQPGREQFF. CDR3 nucleotides: TGTGCCAGCAGACTAGCGCAACCAGGAAGAGAGCAGTTCTTC. Based on the CDR3 plus reference TRBV2 and TRBJ2-1, the full variable domain is EPEVTQTPSHQVTQMGQEVILRCVPISNHLYFYWYRQILGQKVEFLVSFYNNEISEKSEIFDDQFSVERPDGSNFTLKIRSTKLEDSAMYFCASRLAQPGREQFFGPGTRLTVL.